This T cell receptor (beta chain) comes out of a study of blood T cell repertoires in COVID-19. Study-wide background: PBMCs, B-cell-depleted T cells, or T cells provided the cDNA or gDNA that made up the material.

The CDR3 is 16 amino acids. Germline V CDR1 and CDR2: SGDLS, YYNGEE. Trimming removed 3 bases from V and 9 bases from J; junction bases left unmatched: 16. All enrollees were about 18 to 89 years old and from fewer than 25 US areas. Cohort allocation depended upon clinical history that participants reported. Original analysis: Reference gene primer amplification yielded estimated nucleated cell counts. The method was immunoSEQ multiplex PCR; TCRdb's version includes in-frame clones alone and lacks a portion of them. Clone size and the V and J calls come from that table; the DNA yielded D and trimming. The data show 200,000 to 250,000 clones, more than 75% seen once.

The specimen sequenced was PBMCs or T cells enriched from blood (not recorded which). The J gene is TRBJ1-2, the V gene TRBV9, with 8 positions matching TRBD1. This receptor was obtained from a man aged 25 to 45 with acute COVID-19. The CDR3 is CASSATGGGTAPRYTF. The CDR3 region has the DNA TGTGCCAGCAGCGCCACAGGGGGGGGGACTGCCCCCCGCTACACCTTC.